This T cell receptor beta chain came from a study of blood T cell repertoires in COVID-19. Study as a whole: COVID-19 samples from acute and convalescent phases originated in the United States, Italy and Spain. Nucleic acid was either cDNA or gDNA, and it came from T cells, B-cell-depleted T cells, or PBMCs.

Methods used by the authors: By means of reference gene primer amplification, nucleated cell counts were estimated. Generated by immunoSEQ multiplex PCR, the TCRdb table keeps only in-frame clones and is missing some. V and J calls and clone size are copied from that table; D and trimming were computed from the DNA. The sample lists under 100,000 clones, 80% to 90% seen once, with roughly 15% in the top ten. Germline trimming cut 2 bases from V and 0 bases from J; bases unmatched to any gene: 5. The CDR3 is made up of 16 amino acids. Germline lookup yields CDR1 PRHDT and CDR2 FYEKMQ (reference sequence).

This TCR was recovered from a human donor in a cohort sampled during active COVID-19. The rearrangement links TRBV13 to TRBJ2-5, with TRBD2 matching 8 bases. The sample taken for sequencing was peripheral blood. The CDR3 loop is CASSLRGLGYQETQYF. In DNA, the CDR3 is TGTGCCAGCAGCTTAAGGGGACTAGGGTACCAAGAGACCCAGTACTTC. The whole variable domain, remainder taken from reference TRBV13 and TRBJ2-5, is AAGVIQSPRHLIKEKRETATLKCYPIPRHDTVYWYQQGPGQDPQFLISFYEKMQSDKGSIPDRFSAQQFSDYHSELNMSSLELGDSALYFCASSLRGLGYQETQYFGPGTRLLVL.